Following are 27 T cell receptor beta chains from one sample sequenced in a study of T cells in Graves' hyperthyroidism and ophthalmopathy. RNA transcripts served as the template for amplifying TCR beta CDR3 regions. HTBI primers were employed in a first-round RT-PCR of the TCR CDR3. TCRdb redid the calling of the multiplex PCR reads with MiXCR, one entry per CDR3 protein. The sample holds roughly 500,000 distinct CDR3 sequences, roughly a quarter seen once. The sample was blood. The receptor set was obtained from a woman aged 25 to 39 with Graves' ophthalmopathy.

This clonotype was observed many times. V is TRBV6-5 and J is TRBJ1-3; D uncertain. Trimming pared 4 bases from V and 0 bases from J, leaving 13 bases between. Germline-derived CDR1 and CDR2 are MNHEY and SVGAGI. The CDR3 spans 16 residues. The CDR3 loop reads CASSSQVLGSGNTIYF. The CDR3 coding sequence is TGTGCCAGCAGTTCTCAGGTTCTGGGCTCTGGAAACACCATATATTTT.

This clonotype was found many times. J is TRBJ2-7 and V is TRBV11-2, with D possibly called TRBD1 or TRBD2 (6 bases each). V gave up 0 bases and J gave up 11 bases, with 14 bases separating them. This CDR3 comprises 13 residues. Per germline, CDR1 SGHAT and CDR2 FQNNGV. CDR3 sequence: CASSLEGGAGKYF. In DNA form, the CDR3 reads TGTGCCAGCAGCTTAGAGGGGGGCGCAGGGAAGTACTTC.

The V gene is TRBV29-1, the J gene TRBJ2-7, with TRBD1 matching 9 bases. CDR3 length equals 12 residues. CDR1 and CDR2 (germline): SQVTM, ANQGSEA. With 5 bases clipped from V and 3 bases from J, the junction kept 2 bases outside the gene matches. As DNA, the CDR3 is TGCAGCGTTCTGACAGGGGGCTACGAGCAGTACTTC. This translates into CSVLTGGYEQYF.

This clonotype came up many times. V is TRBV18 and J is TRBJ1-3; no reliable D call. The CDR3 covers 14 residues. Germline assignment: CDR1 KGHSH and CDR2 LQKENI. Trimming cost V 3 bases and J 5 bases, with 11 bases left between them. The CDR3 reads CASSPGSRRNTIYF. In DNA form, the CDR3 reads TGTGCCAGCTCACCGGGGTCTCGGCGAAACACCATATATTTT.

The chain links TRBV7-6 to TRBJ1-5, with D unresolved. CDR1 and CDR2 (germline): SGHVS, FNYEAQ. This CDR3 spans 13 amino acids. V was clipped by 5 bases and J by 4 bases, with 9 bases between them. The CDR3, as DNA: TGTGCCAGCAGCACCTTAGAAAATCAGCCCCAGCATTTT. This sequence encodes CASSTLENQPQHF.

Judged by abundance, this clonotype is medium-sized. This chain links TRBV6-5 with TRBJ1-3; D remains unclear. This CDR3 spans 15 amino acids. V lost 5 bases and J lost 0, with 11 bases in between. Germline V gene sequence: CDR1 MNHEY, CDR2 SVGAGI. The DNA for the CDR3 is TGTGCCAGCAGTACCTCCATCCGCTCTGGAAACACCATATATTTT. It encodes CASSTSIRSGNTIYF.

This chain uses TRBV6-1 with TRBJ2-3; TRBD1 matches at 8 bases. The germline V gene has CDR1 MNHNS and CDR2 SASEGT. The CDR3 extends over 15 amino acids. With V trimmed by 4 bases and J by 6 bases, 9 bases remained unmatched. The CDR3 sequence: CASSARAGGSDTQYF. The CDR3, as DNA: TGTGCCAGCAGTGCAAGGGCAGGGGGCTCGGATACGCAGTATTTT.

This chain connects TRBV4-1 to TRBJ1-1; the D gene is possibly TRBD1 (6 bases). V lost 1 base to trimming and J lost 0 bases, with 15 bases between them. CDR3 length: 17 residues. Per the germline V gene, CDR1 is MGHRA and CDR2 is YSYEKL. The CDR3 reads CASSQVQGRSVNTEAFF. The DNA of the CDR3 is TGCGCCAGCAGCCAAGTGCAGGGGCGCTCGGTGAACACTGAAGCTTTCTTT.

CDR3 in amino acids: CASSDPSHSGTSIYEQYF. The CDR3 DNA reads TGTGCCAGCAGTGATCCCTCCCATAGCGGGACTTCCATCTACGAGCAGTACTTC. The chain couples TRBV25-1 to TRBJ2-7; 8 nucleotides align to TRBD2. The CDR3 spans 18 residues. Germline trimming cut 3 bases from V and 3 bases from J; bases unmatched to any gene: 16. Germline V CDR1 and CDR2: MGHDK, SYGVNS.

The genes are TRBV19 and TRBJ2-7; 7 bases are shared with TRBD1. This CDR3 is 13 amino acids long. Germline CDR1 is LNHDA and CDR2 is SQIVND (reference sequence). With 4 bases clipped from V and 7 bases from J, the junction kept 7 bases outside the gene matches. For the CDR3, the DNA is TGTGCCAGTAGTACCTACAGGGGTTCGGAGCAGTACTTC. Amino acids: CASSTYRGSEQYF.

Ten or more counts support this clonotype. The chain recombines TRBV20-1 with TRBJ1-2; TRBD1 agrees at 8 bases. The CDR3 loop spans 13 amino acids. Germline lookup yields CDR1 DFQATT and CDR2 SNEGSKA (reference sequence). V was pared by 3 bases and J by 8 bases, with 8 bases of the junction left unmatched. CDR3 nucleotide sequence: TGCAGTGCTAGTGTGGGACAGGTCTACGGCTACACCTTC. Protein product: CSASVGQVYGYTF.

This clonotype was recorded at least ten times. The rearrangement joins TRBV6-5 to TRBJ2-2; 13 nucleotides agree with TRBD2. J gave up 4 bases and V 7 bases, and 6 bases lay outside the gene matches. The CDR3 extends over 16 amino acids. Germline loops: CDR1 MNHEY, CDR2 SVGAGI. CDR3: CASIRGLAGTTGELFF. CDR3 DNA: TGTGCCAGCATTAGGGGACTAGCGGGGACCACCGGGGAGCTGTTTTTT.

There are many counts of this clonotype. V usage is TRBV20-1 and J usage is TRBJ2-7, with D possibly TRBD1 on 6 matching bases. The germline gives CDR1 DFQATT, CDR2 SNEGSKA (reference sequence). V was pared by 2 bases and J by 4 bases, with 15 bases between. The CDR3 length is 14 residues. CDR3: CSARPPTGGYEQYF. DNA of the CDR3: TGCAGTGCTAGACCCCCGACAGGAGGTTACGAGCAGTACTTC.

There are a few counts of this clonotype. The genes are TRBV2 and TRBJ2-2; no clear D. The CDR3 extends over 16 amino acids. The ends were cut back, 0 bases at V and 0 bases at J, with 8 bases in the middle. The germline V gene has CDR1 SNHLY and CDR2 FYNNEI. CDR3 bases: TGTGCCAGCAGTGAAGCCAGGCTAGCGAACACCGGGGAGCTGTTTTTT. This sequence encodes CASSEARLANTGELFF.

The chain couples TRBV6-5 to TRBJ1-1; 8 nucleotides match TRBD1. Per the germline V gene, CDR1 is MNHEY and CDR2 is SVGAGI. V lost 4 bases and J lost 4; bases outside the gene matches: 5. The CDR3 has 14 amino acids. For the CDR3, the DNA is TGTGCCAGCAGTTCGACAGGGGAGAGCACTGAAGCTTTCTTT. This codes for CASSSTGESTEAFF.

This clonotype came up many times. The V call is TRBV14, the J call TRBJ2-5; tentatively, D is TRBD1 (6 bases). V lost 2 bases and J 5 bases, leaving 12 bases between the germline ends. Germline V CDR1 and CDR2: SGHDN, FVKESK. The CDR3 is made up of 14 amino acids. CDR3 amino acids: CASSQQGLDETQYF. The CDR3 nucleotides read TGTGCCAGCAGCCAACAGGGGCTTGACGAGACCCAGTACTTC.

This clonotype was recorded a few times. CDR3 protein: CASSIEGSTGETQYF. Here the CDR3 DNA reads TGTGCCAGTAGTATAGAAGGCTCCACTGGGGAGACCCAGTACTTC. V is TRBV19 and J is TRBJ2-5; no clear D gene. CDR3 length: 15 amino acids. Trimming cost V 0 bases and J 5 bases, with 13 bases left between them. Germline CDR1 LNHDA, CDR2 SQIVND (reference sequence). The full variable domain, in which reference TRBV19 and TRBJ2-5 provide the parts outside the CDR3, is DGGITQSPKYLFRKEGQNVTLSCEQNLNHDAMYWYRQDPGQGLRLIYYSQIVNDFQKGDIAEGYSVSREKKESFPLTVTSAQKNPTAFYLCASSIEGSTGETQYFGPGTRLLVL.

The chain is built from TRBV2 and TRBJ1-5, with a weak D call TRBD1 (5 bases). V gave up 7 bases and J gave up 5 bases, with 9 bases separating them. Germline-derived CDR1 and CDR2 are SNHLY and FYNNEI. The CDR3 totals 12 residues. This CDR3 reads CASTKGDQPQHF. CDR3 DNA sequence: TGTGCCAGCACCAAAGGGGATCAGCCCCAGCATTTT.

This clonotype was observed at least ten times. This chain links TRBV6-5 with TRBJ1-1; TRBD1 matches at 7 bases. The CDR3 contains 14 residues. V gave up 6 bases and J gave up 5 bases; unmatched junction bases: 9. CDR1 is MNHEY, CDR2 SVGAGI, per germline. CDR3 coding DNA: TGTGCCAGCAGACAATTGCCAGGGGGAACTGAAGCTTTCTTT. Protein sequence: CASRQLPGGTEAFF.

This clonotype was recorded at least ten times. V and J are TRBV2 and TRBJ2-2; no definite D call. Germline CDR1 and CDR2: SNHLY and FYNNEI. V lost 7 bases and J lost 4, with 10 bases in between. The CDR3 contains 13 residues. The chain's CDR3 is CASTLVGTGELFF. As DNA, the CDR3 is TGTGCCAGCACCCTCGTAGGCACCGGGGAGCTGTTTTTT.

This clonotype was seen a few times. The J gene is TRBJ2-7, the V gene TRBV20-1; D is undetermined. The V gene's germline CDR1 is DFQATT and CDR2 SNEGSKA (reference sequence). The CDR3 is 9 residues long. The V gene lost 7 bases and the J gene lost 3 bases, with 4 bases spanning the gap. The CDR3: CSVNYEQYF. The DNA for the CDR3 is TGCAGTGTTAACTACGAGCAGTACTTC.

This clonotype appeared many times. The chain carries TRBV6-1 and TRBJ2-7; TRBD1 matches 7 bases. CDR3 length: 14 residues. Per germline, CDR1 MNHNS and CDR2 SASEGT. Germline trimming cut 10 bases from V and 1 base from J; bases unmatched to any gene: 10. The CDR3 region has the DNA TGTGCCATTACAGGGGCCGCAGGGTCCTACGAGCAGTACTTC. It codes for CAITGAAGSYEQYF.

J is TRBJ2-2 and V is TRBV6-1; TRBD1 is a possible D gene (7 bases). CDR3 length: 16 amino acids. V lost 2 bases to trimming and J lost 3 bases, with 13 bases between them. Germline CDR1 is MNHNS and CDR2 is SASEGT. The chain's CDR3 is CASSEPGGSYTGELFF. The CDR3 nucleotides are TGTGCCAGCAGTGAACCAGGGGGGTCTTACACCGGGGAGCTGTTTTTT.

This clonotype was seen repeatedly, ten times or more. V gene TRBV11-2 combines with J gene TRBJ2-5; 7 bases map to TRBD2. Germline V gene sequence: CDR1 SGHAT, CDR2 FQNNGV. This CDR3 is built from 15 residues. Trimming cost V 7 bases and J 1 base; bases outside gene matches: 9. Here the CDR3 DNA reads TGTGCCAGCACCATCTCTAGCGGAGGCCAAGAGACCCAGTACTTC. Translation gives CASTISSGGQETQYF.

There are many counts of this clonotype. The chain uses TRBV12-3 or TRBV12-4 and TRBJ1-3; perhaps TRBD1 as D (5 bases). CDR3 length equals 14 residues. V lost 2 bases and J lost 3, with 8 bases in between. The CDR3 DNA reads as TGTGCCAGCAGTTTAAGGGGAGGTGGAAACACCATATATTTT. Its protein product is CASSLRGGGNTIYF.

The chain employs TRBV6-5 and TRBJ2-7; D is ambiguous. The CDR3 runs to 14 residues. Germline-derived CDR1 and CDR2 are MNHEY and SVGAGI. Deletions cut 3 bases from V and 5 bases from J, with 14 bases between. The CDR3 loop reads CASSYSAVADEQYF. The CDR3 DNA follows: TGTGCCAGCAGTTATTCGGCAGTAGCAGACGAGCAGTACTTC.

This clonotype was observed at least ten times. The chain carries TRBV28 and TRBJ2-7, with TRBD2 matching 8 bases. CDR1 is MDHEN and CDR2 is SYDVKM in the germline V gene. CDR3 size: 16 residues. V dropped 2 bases and J dropped 9; count of bases not matched to a gene: 15. The CDR3 is CASSLGRLATSLGQYF. CDR3 DNA sequence: TGTGCCAGCAGTTTAGGGCGACTAGCGACGTCTTTGGGGCAGTACTTC.